Below, 2 T cell receptor beta chains from the same sample are listed, as sequenced in a study of blood T cell repertoires in COVID-19. The method was immunoSEQ multiplex PCR; TCRdb's version includes in-frame clones alone and lacks a portion of them. This table has approximately 170,000 clones, around 85% appearing once. The sequenced sample consisted of peripheral blood. The receptors here all came from a man aged 50-59 years with active or convalescent COVID-19.

The V call is TRBV18, the J call TRBJ1-5; the match to TRBD1 covers 11 bases. The V gene's germline CDR1 is KGHSH and CDR2 LQKENI. Trimming removed 3 bases from V and 4 bases from J; junction bases left unmatched: 5. The CDR3 contains 16 residues. The CDR3 DNA reads TGTGCCAGCTCACCGGCCGGGACAGGGGGGAATCAGCCCCAGCATTTT. This sequence encodes CASSPAGTGGNQPQHF.

The chain joins TRBV24-1 to TRBJ1-1; D unclear. This CDR3 contains 17 residues. From germline, CDR1 is KGHDR and CDR2 SFDVKD. The germline V and J ends were trimmed by 2 bases and 2 bases, with 17 bases remaining between them. In DNA, the CDR3 is TGTGCCACCAGTGATTCGCAAAACGGAGGCGCAAACACTGAAGCTTTCTTT. Protein sequence: CATSDSQNGGANTEAFF.